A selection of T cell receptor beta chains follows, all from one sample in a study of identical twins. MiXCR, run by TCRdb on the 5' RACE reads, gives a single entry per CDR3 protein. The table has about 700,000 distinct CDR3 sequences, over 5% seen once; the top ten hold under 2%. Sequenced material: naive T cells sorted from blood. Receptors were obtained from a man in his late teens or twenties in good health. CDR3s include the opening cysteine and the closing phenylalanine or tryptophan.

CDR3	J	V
CASSYLLAPSTDTQYF	TRBJ2-3	TRBV6-5
CAWSPMDGFYEQYF	TRBJ2-7	TRBV30
CASSLGSLSQPQHF	TRBJ1-5	TRBV12-3/TRBV12-4
CASSLVSGRALGEQYF	TRBJ2-7	TRBV7-2
CASHTSGTSTDTQYF	TRBJ2-3	TRBV2
CASSRTSGPPETQYF	TRBJ2-5	TRBV12-3/TRBV12-4
CASSVLAGVQNIQYF	TRBJ2-4	TRBV2
CASKMDRVNTEAFF	TRBJ1-1	TRBV6-2/TRBV6-3
CATSFRATGELFF	TRBJ2-2	TRBV24-1
CASDLSGTNTGELFF	TRBJ2-2	TRBV5-1
CASSRDRGITNSNQPQHF	TRBJ1-5	TRBV6-2/TRBV6-3
CASSPAALQETQYF	TRBJ2-5	TRBV12-3/TRBV12-4
CASSARGGGYTF	TRBJ1-2	TRBV12-3/TRBV12-4
CASSLLREAYEQYF	TRBJ2-7	TRBV12-3/TRBV12-4
CSARDGGDEKLFF	TRBJ1-4	TRBV20-1
CASSPITDLYGEKLFF	TRBJ1-4	TRBV18
CAISTSGLVYEQFF	TRBJ2-1	TRBV10-3
CASSLGTGGRLATEAFF	TRBJ1-1	TRBV5-1
CASSFRDPLNEQFF	TRBJ2-1	TRBV5-1
CSASSARRLGETQYF	TRBJ2-5	TRBV20-1
CSARDQGHTQYF	TRBJ2-3	TRBV20-1
CSARDASGGGNEQFF	TRBJ2-1	TRBV20-1
CSATTPRTSGNSYNEQFF	TRBJ2-1	TRBV20-1
CASSQVVVGDTQYF	TRBJ2-3	TRBV4-1
CASSLDGGIVDTQYF	TRBJ2-3	TRBV5-1
CATSYGGLEQFF	TRBJ2-1	TRBV24-1
CASKSGLSGNTIYF	TRBJ1-3	TRBV12-3/TRBV12-4
CASTPPGLQMGAYEQYF	TRBJ2-7	TRBV6-2/TRBV6-3
CATSTQRERSSYEQYF	TRBJ2-7	TRBV7-9
CASSLGRTEAFF	TRBJ1-1	TRBV12-3/TRBV12-4
CASSLGGGRNTGELFF	TRBJ2-2	TRBV12-3/TRBV12-4
CASSLLGGQSPGQFF	TRBJ2-1	TRBV5-6
CAWRRVSGRIEQFF	TRBJ2-1	TRBV30
CSGGQGATEAFF	TRBJ1-1	TRBV29-1
CASILSGANVLTF	TRBJ2-6	TRBV7-9
CSVQTGLTMYEQFF	TRBJ2-1	TRBV29-1
CASSQDPGGKAKLFF	TRBJ1-4	TRBV4-3
CASSPPRRDTEAFF	TRBJ1-1	TRBV4-1
CASSPGLGGTDTQYF	TRBJ2-3	TRBV5-1
CASSLDPGRFNEQFF	TRBJ2-1	TRBV5-6
CSAFGAGTYEQYF	TRBJ2-7	TRBV20-1
CASSQYSSSGNTIYF	TRBJ1-3	TRBV4-1
CANKGGLSTDTQYF	TRBJ2-3	TRBV2
CATRWAYNEQFF	TRBJ2-1	TRBV12-3/TRBV12-4
CSARHLGNEQFF	TRBJ2-1	TRBV20-1
CASTVNGFAYEQYF	TRBJ2-7	TRBV28
CASNIGNSQETQYF	TRBJ2-5	TRBV6-1
CASSYSTGVETQYF	TRBJ2-5	TRBV6-5
CASSLNSGGYGYTF	TRBJ1-2	TRBV7-2
CASSGALKGQGAGDTQYF	TRBJ2-3	TRBV12-3/TRBV12-4
CSARALGTSGRAGEQFF	TRBJ2-1	TRBV20-1
CASSPGTAEGYTF	TRBJ1-2	TRBV7-2
CASSLRDWDTQYF	TRBJ2-3	TRBV7-6
CSATYSGTSYEQYF	TRBJ2-7	TRBV20-1
CASRPDRGHDEQYF	TRBJ2-7	TRBV6-2/TRBV6-3
CASSLGLNQETQYF	TRBJ2-5	TRBV12-3/TRBV12-4
CASSLLGQGEQFF	TRBJ2-1	TRBV27
CASSLEGGRDTQYF	TRBJ2-3	TRBV5-1
CSVEGSPNEQFF	TRBJ2-1	TRBV29-1